These 24 T cell receptor beta chains originate from one sample sequenced in a study of T cells of healthy individuals. TCRdb used MiXCR to reprocess the 5' RACE reads, holding one entry per CDR3 protein. The sample lists about 96,000 distinct CDR3 sequences; approximately 15% were seen once. These TCRs come from a human donor in good health.

This clonotype has at least ten counts. The chain carries TRBV12-3 or TRBV12-4 and TRBJ2-5, with TRBD2 matching 13 bases. There are 17 residues in the CDR3. V shed 5 bases, J shed 0 bases, and the junction held 6 bases outside the gene matches. The CDR3 loop reads CASSLPTSGGYQETQYF. The CDR3 DNA follows: TGTGCCAGCAGTCTCCCGACTAGCGGGGGGTACCAAGAGACCCAGTACTTC.

The table lists this clonotype with a few counts. The chain uses TRBV28 and TRBJ2-5, with 8 nucleotides matching TRBD1. The CDR3 has 14 amino acids. V lost 6 bases, J lost 5 bases, and 8 bases stayed unmatched. Germline loops: CDR1 MDHEN, CDR2 SYDVKM. The CDR3, as DNA: TGTGCCAGCAGCAGGACAGGGAAAGTGGAGACCCAGTACTTC. Its protein is CASSRTGKVETQYF.

This clonotype was counted only a few times. The CDR3 region is CASSYEAGEVSPLHF. CDR3 bases: TGTGCCAGCAGTTACGAGGCAGGGGAGGTTTCACCCCTCCACTTT. J is TRBJ1-6 and V is TRBV6-2 or TRBV6-3; D may be TRBD1 (6 bases). Per germline, CDR1 MNHEY and CDR2 SVGEGT. The germline V and J ends were trimmed by 2 bases and 9 bases, with 14 bases remaining between them. The CDR3 is 15 amino acids.

This clonotype has more than one count but fewer than ten. This chain joins TRBV6-1 and TRBJ2-7; possibly TRBD2 for D (5 bases). The length of the CDR3 is 14 residues. Germline V gives CDR1 MNHNS, CDR2 SASEGT. V was pared by 3 bases and J by 2 bases, with 11 bases between. CDR3 in DNA: TGTGCCAGCAGTGAGCTACTGACTACCTACGAGCAGTACTTC. Its translation: CASSELLTTYEQYF.

This clonotype was observed a handful of times. This chain links TRBV24-1 with TRBJ2-1; TRBD2 matches 10 bases. The CDR3 covers 17 residues. V shed 4 bases, J shed 1 base, and the junction held 6 bases outside the gene matches. Germline loops: CDR1 KGHDR, CDR2 SFDVKD. The CDR3 nucleotides read TGTGCCACCAGTGACTCTACACTAGCGGGGTCCTACAATGAGCAGTTCTTC. This encodes CATSDSTLAGSYNEQFF.

This clonotype was observed a few times. The gene calls are TRBV20-1 and TRBJ2-7; 7 nucleotides agree with TRBD1. The V gene end was trimmed by 6 bases and the J gene end by 2 bases; junction bases not matched to a gene: 10. The CDR3 is 14 amino acids. Germline assignment: CDR1 DFQATT and CDR2 SNEGSKA (reference sequence). The CDR3 here is CSAEKGARTYEQYF. CDR3 nucleotide sequence: TGCAGTGCAGAAAAGGGGGCCAGGACCTACGAGCAGTACTTC.

Many counts were recorded for this clonotype. This sequence joins TRBV14 and TRBJ1-1; D uncertain. Deletions cut 0 bases from V and 1 base from J, with 6 bases between. Germline values: CDR1 SGHDN, CDR2 FVKESK. CDR3 length: 14 amino acids. CDR3 residues: CASSQETANTEAFF. The CDR3 coding sequence is TGTGCCAGCAGCCAAGAAACAGCGAACACTGAAGCTTTCTTT.

This clonotype was counted at least ten times. CDR3 DNA sequence: TGCAGTGCCGTTCAGCGGGAACAAGAGACCCAGTACTTC. Translated, it gives CSAVQREQETQYF. V and J are TRBV20-1 and TRBJ2-5; 7 nucleotides line up with TRBD2. This CDR3 is 13 amino acids long. The trim removed 6 bases at V and 2 bases at J, leaving 6 bases unmatched. Germline CDR1 and CDR2: DFQATT and SNEGSKA (reference sequence).

This chain uses TRBV28 with TRBJ1-2; no firm D call. Germline V lookup: CDR1 MDHEN, CDR2 SYDVKM. The germline V and J ends were trimmed by 8 bases and 4 bases, with 11 bases remaining between them. The CDR3 runs to 12 residues. This CDR3 reads CASVAPPYGYTF. CDR3 nucleotide sequence: TGTGCCAGCGTTGCCCCCCCCTATGGCTACACCTTC.

This clonotype appeared a few times. The chain employs TRBV5-1 and TRBJ1-2; 9 nucleotides agree with TRBD1. CDR3 length equals 15 residues. The germline gives CDR1 SGHRS, CDR2 YFSETQ. V trimming: 1 base; J trimming: 5 bases; junction bases outside the gene matches: 6. The CDR3 region is CASSLRGQGVYGYTF. DNA of the CDR3: TGCGCCAGCAGCTTGAGGGGACAGGGAGTATATGGCTACACCTTC. The whole variable domain, remainder taken from reference TRBV5-1 and TRBJ1-2, is KAGVTQTPRYLIKTRGQQVTLSCSPISGHRSVSWYQQTPGQGLQFLFEYFSETQRNKGNFPGRFSGRQFSNSRSEMNVSTLELGDSALYLCASSLRGQGVYGYTFGSGTRLTVV.

This clonotype has a handful of counts. The chain recombines TRBV28 with TRBJ2-5; 7 positions match TRBD1. There are 16 residues in the CDR3. Germline V gives CDR1 MDHEN, CDR2 SYDVKM. The J segment lost 0 bases and the V segment lost 3 bases, leaving 7 bases of the junction unmatched. The CDR3 loop is CASSFLGQRNQETQYF. The CDR3 bases are TGTGCCAGCAGTTTCCTGGGACAGCGAAACCAAGAGACCCAGTACTTC.

In its sample, this clonotype was seen a few times. The DNA for the CDR3 is TGCGCCAGCAGCCTTTACCGTGATGATCAGCCCCAGCATTTT. This sequence encodes CASSLYRDDQPQHF. The chain is built from TRBV4-3 and TRBJ1-5, with unresolved D. The CDR3 sequence is 14 residues long. Trimming took 4 bases from V and 5 from J, leaving 12 bases between them. Germline V gene data show CDR1 as LGHNA and CDR2 as YSLEER.

This rearrangement joins TRBV10-3 to TRBJ1-2; 9 bases are a match to TRBD1. The germline gives CDR1 ENHRY, CDR2 SYGVKD. CDR3 length equals 15 residues. The J segment lost 8 bases and the V segment lost 5 bases, leaving 12 bases of the junction unmatched. CDR3 DNA sequence: TGTGCCATCAGTTCGACGGGACAGGGAATCCACGGCTACACCTTC. Amino acids: CAISSTGQGIHGYTF.

This clonotype occurred a few times. The chain is built from TRBV12-3 or TRBV12-4 and TRBJ1-2, with 10 bases aligning to TRBD1. Trimming cost V 5 bases and J 4 bases; bases outside gene matches: 7. The CDR3 has 15 amino acids. The CDR3 bases are TGTGCCAGCAGTGAGGGGGACAGGGGCGGCTATGGCTACACCTTC. It is translated as CASSEGDRGGYGYTF.

On this clonotype itself: Germline is not matched at one junction end, which may reflect a read error. This chain connects TRBV7-9 to TRBJ1-1; TRBD1 matches at 7 bases. From germline, CDR1 is SEHNR and CDR2 FQNEAQ (reference sequence). The CDR3 sequence is 14 residues long. The CDR3 reads CAGSPNRGGTEAFF. DNA for the CDR3: TGTGCCGGCAGCCCAAACAGGGGAGGCACTGAAGCTTTCTTT.

This clonotype was detected only a few times. The rearrangement links TRBV28 to TRBJ2-2; D is possibly TRBD2 (6 bases). V lost 3 bases and J lost 3, with 11 bases in between. Per germline, CDR1 MDHEN and CDR2 SYDVKM. The length of the CDR3 is 15 residues. The CDR3 region is CASSFVTGDTGELFF. DNA for the CDR3: TGTGCCAGCAGTTTTGTTACGGGAGACACCGGGGAGCTGTTTTTT.

The table lists this clonotype with many counts. V and J are TRBV5-1 and TRBJ2-2, with D unclear. Trimming removed 0 bases at V and 2 bases at J, with 2 bases between. Germline V gene lookup returns CDR1 SGHRS and CDR2 YFSETQ. The CDR3 runs to 13 residues. This chain's CDR3 is CASSLGNTGELFF. Here the CDR3 DNA reads TGCGCCAGCAGCTTGGGCAACACCGGGGAGCTGTTTTTT.

The CDR3 bases are TGTGCCAGCAGCCCTGGGCAGGAGCAGTTCTTC. This sequence encodes CASSPGQEQFF. The rearrangement links TRBV6-6 to TRBJ2-1; D not certain. Germline V gene data show CDR1 as MNHNY and CDR2 as SVGAGI (reference sequence). CDR3 size: 11 residues. Trimming left V 6 bases short and J 10 bases short, with 10 bases between.

The chain combines TRBV7-2 with TRBJ2-5, with a weak D call TRBD2 (6 bases). CDR1 and CDR2 (germline): SGHTA, FQGNSA. V dropped 3 bases and J dropped 5 bases, with 13 bases sitting between them. The CDR3 length is 14 residues. This CDR3 reads CASSFNTGVETQYF. Written as DNA, the CDR3 is TGTGCCAGCAGCTTCAACACGGGGGTGGAGACCCAGTACTTC. The full variable domain, rest sourced from reference TRBV7-2 and TRBJ2-5, is GAGVSQSPSNKVTEKGKDVELRCDPISGHTALYWYRQSLGQGLEFLIYFQGNSAPDKSGLPSDRFSAERTGGSVSTLTIQRTQQEDSAVYLCASSFNTGVETQYFGPGTRLLVL.

This clonotype was counted a few times. This rearrangement joins TRBV7-2 to TRBJ2-1; 9 nucleotides match TRBD2. Unmatched junction bases numbered 9, after V lost 5 bases and J lost 7 bases. Germline V gene sequence: CDR1 SGHTA, CDR2 FQGNSA. The CDR3 is 15 amino acids. The CDR3: CASSRIAGEENEQFF. DNA for the CDR3: TGTGCCAGCAGCCGAATAGCGGGGGAGGAAAATGAGCAGTTCTTC.

This clonotype was detected many times. This chain uses TRBV7-2 with TRBJ1-4; 7 bases are a match to TRBD1. There are 16 residues in the CDR3. Germline-derived CDR1 and CDR2 are SGHTA and FQGNSA. Germline trimming cut 1 base from V and 8 bases from J; bases unmatched to any gene: 10. The CDR3 nucleotides read TGTGCCAGCAGCTTAGAGATGAGGACAGGCGGCGAAAAACTGTTTTTT. It specifies CASSLEMRTGGEKLFF.

J is TRBJ1-5 and V is TRBV2; a weak D match, TRBD1 (5 bases). The V end was cut by 6 bases, the J end by 9 bases, with 21 bases between. The CDR3 covers 15 residues. Germline assignment: CDR1 SNHLY and CDR2 FYNNEI. The CDR3 nucleotides read TGTGCCAGCAGGGCAGGGCCGGGTTCACAATCGCCCCAGCATTTT. This translates into CASRAGPGSQSPQHF.

This clonotype was counted ten times or more. The chain recombines TRBV4-2 with TRBJ2-5; 9 bases match TRBD2. The V gene end was trimmed by 1 base and the J gene end by 5 bases; junction bases not matched to a gene: 5. Germline values: CDR1 LGHNA, CDR2 YNFKEQ. The CDR3 sequence is 15 residues long. CDR3 sequence: CASSQVVAGDETQYF. As DNA, the CDR3 is TGTGCCAGCAGCCAAGTTGTAGCGGGAGATGAGACCCAGTACTTC.

This clonotype has only a few counts. V usage is TRBV28 and J usage is TRBJ2-4; 8 bases fit TRBD1. This CDR3 spans 19 amino acids. V trimming: 6 bases; J trimming: 3 bases; junction bases outside the gene matches: 19. Germline values: CDR1 MDHEN, CDR2 SYDVKM. CDR3 DNA: TGTGCCAGCAGCCCCCGACAGGGGATGGCGGCCGGGGGCAAAAACATTCAGTACTTC. Amino acids: CASSPRQGMAAGGKNIQYF.